The rows below give T cell receptor beta chains drawn from one sample of a study of blood T cell repertoires in COVID-19. Produced via immunoSEQ multiplex PCR; TCRdb's table is partial and in-frame only. The data show approximately 260,000 clones, 80% to 90% seen once. Sequencing was done on a sample of PBMCs or T cells enriched from blood (not recorded which). The receptors derive from a man younger than 40 with acute COVID-19. Each CDR3 is given with its conserved first and last residue. The D gene is left open where the match is weak. Not every row has a clone size; where given, it reads once, few, many or a size class.

D	length	V	J	size	CDR3	DNA
NA	13	TRBV6-1	TRBJ1-6	NA	CASSDILESPLHF	TGTGCCAGCAGTGATATCCTGGAGTCACCCCTCCACTTT
NA	16	TRBV28	TRBJ1-5	NA	CASSLFEFMSNQPQHF	TGTGCCAGCAGTTTATTTGAGTTTATGAGCAATCAGCCCCAGCATTTT
TRBD1	15	TRBV7-2	TRBJ1-4	NA	CASSLTGQGREKLFF	TGTGCCAGCAGCTTAACGGGACAGGGTAGAGAAAAACTGTTTTTT
NA	15	TRBV7-2	TRBJ1-3	once	CASSSTGNAGNTIYF	TGTGCCAGCAGCTCTACAGGTAACGCTGGAAACACCATATATTTT
NA	15	TRBV5-6	TRBJ2-3	NA	CASSLAYPGTDTQYF	TGTGCCAGCAGCTTGGCCTACCCGGGCACAGATACGCAGTATTTT
TRBD2	15	TRBV9	TRBJ2-1	NA	CASSVEGLDNDEQFF	TGTGCCAGCAGCGTAGAGGGACTAGATAACGATGAGCAGTTCTTC
NA	14	TRBV28	TRBJ1-6	few	CASSWAGDNSPLHF	TGTGCCAGCAGTTGGGCGGGAGATAATTCACCCCTCCACTTT
NA	15	TRBV21-1	TRBJ2-1	NA	CASSKANSSYNEQFF	TGTGCCAGCAGCAAAGCGAACAGCTCCTACAATGAGCAGTTCTTC
TRBD2	18	TRBV4-3	TRBJ2-4	NA	CASSQDRLASGGLSIQYF	TGCGCCAGCAGCCAAGATCGGTTGGCTAGCGGGGGCTTGAGCATTCAGTACTTC
NA	14	TRBV6-5	TRBJ1-2	NA	CASSPDSSPRGYTF	TGTGCCAGCAGCCCCGACAGCTCTCCTCGCGGCTACACCTTC
NA	13	TRBV28	TRBJ1-1	NA	CASRQQGYTEAFF	TGTGCCAGCAGGCAACAGGGTTACACTGAAGCTTTCTTT
NA	15	TRBV5-1	TRBJ1-1	NA	CASSHRAARDTEAFF	TGCGCCAGCAGCCACCGGGCCGCGAGGGACACTGAAGCTTTCTTT
NA	17	TRBV10-3	TRBJ1-3	few	CAISEGVGGRSGNTIYF	TGTGCCATCAGTGAAGGCGTAGGGGGACGCTCTGGAAACACCATATATTTT
TRBD1	15	TRBV19	TRBJ1-5	NA	CASSSGQGGNQPQHF	TGTGCCAGTAGTTCCGGACAGGGGGGCAATCAGCCCCAGCATTTT
TRBD1	14	TRBV4-2	TRBJ2-1	once	CASSSGTGFAEQFF	TGTGCCAGCAGCTCCGGGACAGGGTTCGCTGAGCAGTTCTTC
NA	14	TRBV16	TRBJ1-5	NA	CASSQSASNQPQHF	TGTGCCAGCAGCCAATCGGCAAGCAATCAGCCCCAGCATTTT
TRBD2	15	TRBV30	TRBJ2-1	few	CAWSVWTSGVNEQFF	TGTGCCTGGAGTGTTTGGACTAGCGGGGTGAATGAGCAGTTCTTC
NA	15	TRBV6-5	TRBJ1-2	NA	CASSTRGRWMSGYTF	TGTGCCAGCTCGACCAGGGGAAGATGGATGAGTGGCTACACCTTC
NA	20	TRBV27	TRBJ2-6	NA	CASSLLERLPQRPGANVLTF	TGTGCCAGCAGTCTACTGGAGAGATTACCCCAGCGCCCCGGGGCCAACGTCCTGACTTTC
TRBD1	14	TRBV3-1/TRBV3-2	TRBJ2-4	NA	CASSKQGTKNIQYF	TGTGCCAGCAGTAAACAGGGGACCAAAAACATTCAGTACTTC
TRBD2	20	TRBV9	TRBJ2-2	NA	CASSSGGGLADLRYTGELFF	TGTGCCAGCAGCTCAGGGGGAGGACTAGCGGACCTGCGGTACACCGGGGAGCTGTTTTTT
TRBD1	15	TRBV27	TRBJ1-5	NA	CASSPRTGLNQPQHF	TGTGCCAGCAGTCCCCGGACAGGGCTTAATCAGCCCCAGCATTTT
NA	14	TRBV27	TRBJ1-2	NA	CASSITGMGGGYTF	TGTGCCAGCAGTATAACAGGGATGGGGGGGGGCTACACCTTC
TRBD1	15	TRBV28	TRBJ1-6	NA	CASSTTGQGNSPLHF	TGTGCCAGCAGTACAACAGGACAGGGAAATTCACCCCTCCACTTT
NA	12	TRBV5-8	TRBJ1-5	NA	CASSFRYQPQHF	TGTGCCAGCAGCTTCAGGTATCAGCCCCAGCATTTT
NA	14	TRBV3-1/TRBV3-2	TRBJ2-2	NA	CASSQSPGAGELFF	TGTGCCAGCAGCCAATCCCCCGGGGCCGGGGAGCTGTTTTTT
TRBD1	15	TRBV6-5	TRBJ1-5	NA	CASSSGGLINQPQHF	TGTGCCAGCAGTTCAGGGGGGTTAATCAATCAGCCCCAGCATTTT
TRBD1	14	TRBV4-3	TRBJ1-1	few	CASSQNRGRNEAFF	TGCGCCAGCAGCCAGAACAGGGGGCGCAATGAAGCTTTCTTT
TRBD2	16	TRBV20-1	TRBJ2-3	NA	CSASSLAGARPDTQYF	TGCAGTGCTAGTAGTCTAGCGGGGGCCCGCCCAGATACGCAGTATTTT
TRBD2	16	TRBV18	TRBJ2-2	NA	CASSPRSSGTTGELFF	TGTGCCAGCTCACCCCGGTCTAGCGGAACTACCGGGGAGCTGTTTTTT
TRBD1	12	TRBV7-2	TRBJ1-2	NA	CASSRLGQGDTF	TGTGCCAGCAGCCGACTCGGACAGGGGGACACCTTC
NA	12	TRBV6-1	TRBJ1-1	NA	CASSEGNTEAFF	TGTGCCAGCAGTGAGGGCAACACTGAAGCTTTCTTT
NA	11	TRBV12-3/TRBV12-4	TRBJ1-2	NA	CASSLDRGYTF	TGTGCCAGCAGTTTAGACAGGGGCTACACCTTC
TRBD2	17	TRBV11-3	TRBJ2-3	few	CASSSGTSGSGTDTQYF	TGTGCCAGCAGCTCCGGGACTAGCGGGAGTGGCACAGATACGCAGTATTTT
NA	16	TRBV4-3	TRBJ2-2	NA	CASSQTTATNTGELFF	TGCGCCAGCAGCCAGACAACAGCTACGAACACCGGGGAGCTGTTTTTT
NA	16	TRBV7-9	TRBJ2-1	NA	CASSPNLGGPYNEQFF	TGTGCCAGCAGCCCGAATCTCGGGGGGCCCTACAATGAGCAGTTCTTC
NA	17	TRBV11-2	TRBJ1-2	NA	CASSSVSPGWDLYGYTF	TGTGCCAGCAGCTCAGTTTCCCCAGGGTGGGACTTGTATGGCTACACCTTC
TRBD1	16	TRBV24-1	TRBJ1-4	NA	CATSDTRQGLGEKLFF	TGTGCCACCAGTGACACACGACAGGGTTTAGGGGAAAAACTGTTTTTT
TRBD1	14	TRBV3-1/TRBV3-2	TRBJ1-2	few	CASSQNRDRFSYTF	TGTGCCAGCAGCCAAAACCGGGACAGGTTTAGCTACACCTTC
NA	15	TRBV28	TRBJ1-4	NA	CASSFLRGTNEKLFF	TGTGCCAGCAGTTTTCTCAGGGGAACTAATGAAAAACTGTTTTTT
NA	13	TRBV13	TRBJ1-6	NA	CASSKRDNSPLHF	TGTGCCAGCAGCAAGAGGGATAATTCACCCCTCCACTTT
NA	13	TRBV12-3/TRBV12-4	TRBJ1-1	NA	CASKRLKDTEAFF	TGTGCCAGCAAGAGACTTAAGGACACTGAAGCTTTCTTT
NA	14	TRBV25-1	TRBJ1-6	few	CASTLGHYNSPLHF	TGTGCCAGCACCCTGGGACATTATAATTCACCCCTCCACTTT
TRBD1	14	TRBV28	TRBJ1-4	few	CAIRGGDGPKKLFF	TGTGCCATCAGGGGGGGGGACGGCCCTAAAAAACTGTTTTTT
NA	14	TRBV28	TRBJ2-2	NA	CATLRQLNTGELFF	TGTGCCACCCTGAGACAGTTGAACACCGGGGAGCTGTTTTTT
NA	13	TRBV15	TRBJ1-1	NA	CATSRMQGLGAFF	TGTGCCACCAGCAGAATGCAGGGACTCGGAGCTTTCTTT
NA	14	TRBV6-2/TRBV6-3	TRBJ2-4	NA	CASSYQSVADIQYF	TGTGCCAGCAGTTACCAAAGCGTTGCGGACATTCAGTACTTC
NA	15	TRBV4-3	TRBJ2-2	NA	CASSQGLLNTGELFF	TGCGCCAGCAGCCAGGGACTTTTGAACACCGGGGAGCTGTTTTTT